Many counts were recorded for the clone carrying this TCR beta chain. The data belong to a study of T-cell memory formation after mild COVID-19. TCRdb used MiXCR to reprocess the 5' RACE reads, holding one entry per CDR3 protein. The profile shows approximately 60,000 distinct CDR3 sequences, more than 8% of them singletons. CDR3 length equals 15 residues. Per the germline V gene, CDR1 is SGHRS and CDR2 is YFSETQ. V gave up 2 bases and J gave up 3 bases; unmatched junction bases: 4. The genes are TRBV5-1 and TRBJ2-1; TRBD1 matches at 8 bases. What was sequenced was PBMCs or a T cell subset sorted from them (not recorded which). This TCR was recovered from a man younger than 35 who had mild COVID-19 (a few samples of this study predate the infection). Cell type and time point are not known. The CDR3 sequence: CASSFLGQGYNEQFF. In DNA, the CDR3 is TGCGCCAGCAGCTTTTTAGGACAGGGCTACAATGAGCAGTTCTTC.